This is a list of T cell receptor beta chains from one sample in a study of technical replicates of blood from a handful of donors. Clones were read by immunoSEQ multiplex PCR, and TCRdb kept only the in-frame ones, dropping some. The table has approximately 81,000 clones, about 96% seen once. Sequencing input: T cells isolated from PBMCs. Receptors originate from a human donor in good health. The CDR3 runs from the conserved cysteine through the conserved F or W. Fields, in order: clone size, V gene, J gene, D gene, CDR3 length, CDR3 protein, CDR3 DNA. D genes are given only for firm matches. Clone size is stated in some rows and not others, as once, few, many or a class when expanded.

clone size: -; V gene: TRBV11-2; J gene: TRBJ1-5; D gene: TRBD1; CDR3 length: 13; CDR3 protein: CASRDRRNQPQHF; CDR3 DNA: TGTGCCAGCAGGGACAGGAGGAATCAGCCCCAGCATTTT
clone size: -; V gene: TRBV11-3; J gene: TRBJ2-3; D gene: -; CDR3 length: 16; CDR3 protein: CASSPWGPQGTDTQYF; CDR3 DNA: TGTGCCAGCAGCCCCTGGGGCCCCCAGGGCACAGATACGCAGTATTTT
clone size: -; V gene: TRBV7-6; J gene: TRBJ2-1; D gene: -; CDR3 length: 15; CDR3 protein: CASSLSADSYNEQFF; CDR3 DNA: TGTGCCAGCAGCTTATCGGCGGATTCCTACAATGAGCAGTTCTTC
clone size: -; V gene: TRBV19; J gene: TRBJ2-7; D gene: TRBD2; CDR3 length: 11; CDR3 protein: CASSGGGEQYF; CDR3 DNA: TGTGCCAGTTCCGGGGGGGGCGAGCAGTACTTC
clone size: -; V gene: TRBV7-2; J gene: TRBJ1-5; D gene: -; CDR3 length: 14; CDR3 protein: CASSPTTGNQPQHF; CDR3 DNA: TGTGCCAGCAGCCCAACCACAGGGAATCAGCCCCAGCATTTT
clone size: once; V gene: TRBV10-3; J gene: TRBJ1-2; D gene: -; CDR3 length: 13; CDR3 protein: CAIGGRANYGYTF; CDR3 DNA: TGTGCCATCGGAGGGCGGGCTAACTATGGCTACACCTTC
clone size: -; V gene: TRBV29-1; J gene: TRBJ1-3; D gene: TRBD1; CDR3 length: 16; CDR3 protein: CSVESPRDRLGNTIYF; CDR3 DNA: TGCAGCGTTGAATCCCCGAGGGACAGGTTAGGAAACACCATATATTTT
clone size: -; V gene: TRBV2; J gene: TRBJ1-5; D gene: TRBD1; CDR3 length: 13; CDR3 protein: CASGLTGNQPQHF; CDR3 DNA: TGTGCCAGCGGATTGACAGGGAATCAGCCCCAGCATTTT
clone size: -; V gene: TRBV18; J gene: TRBJ2-7; D gene: -; CDR3 length: 17; CDR3 protein: CASSPLQGRAGPYEQYF; CDR3 DNA: TGTGCCAGCTCACCCCTACAGGGTCGCGCAGGTCCCTACGAGCAGTACTTC
clone size: -; V gene: TRBV18; J gene: TRBJ2-3; D gene: TRBD1; CDR3 length: 13; CDR3 protein: CASSGQGEATQYF; CDR3 DNA: TGTGCCAGTTCAGGGCAGGGGGAAGCTACGCAGTATTTT
clone size: once; V gene: TRBV6-6; J gene: TRBJ1-3; D gene: -; CDR3 length: 14; CDR3 protein: CASRDRASGNTIYF; CDR3 DNA: TGTGCCAGCAGAGACAGAGCCTCTGGAAACACCATATATTTT
clone size: -; V gene: TRBV28; J gene: TRBJ2-7; D gene: -; CDR3 length: 15; CDR3 protein: CASTTGLAGGWEQYF; CDR3 DNA: TGTGCCAGCACTACGGGATTGGCAGGGGGGTGGGAGCAGTACTTC
clone size: -; V gene: TRBV4-1; J gene: TRBJ1-1; D gene: -; CDR3 length: 15; CDR3 protein: CASSQPGLLNTEAFF; CDR3 DNA: TGCGCCAGCAGCCAACCGGGTCTTTTGAACACTGAAGCTTTCTTT
clone size: -; V gene: TRBV6-1; J gene: TRBJ1-2; D gene: -; CDR3 length: 15; CDR3 protein: CASSEQGWGNYGYTF; CDR3 DNA: TGTGCCAGCAGTGAACAGGGATGGGGAAACTATGGCTACACCTTC
clone size: -; V gene: TRBV5-6; J gene: TRBJ2-7; D gene: TRBD1; CDR3 length: 16; CDR3 protein: CASSAEGDRVSYEQYF; CDR3 DNA: TGTGCCAGCAGCGCGGAGGGGGACAGGGTCTCCTACGAGCAGTACTTC
clone size: -; V gene: TRBV19; J gene: TRBJ1-5; D gene: TRBD1; CDR3 length: 15; CDR3 protein: CASSTGTASNQPQHF; CDR3 DNA: TGTGCCAGTAGTACCGGGACAGCGAGCAATCAGCCCCAGCATTTT
clone size: -; V gene: TRBV2; J gene: TRBJ1-3; D gene: TRBD1; CDR3 length: 17; CDR3 protein: CASVPALGQGKGDTIYF; CDR3 DNA: TGTGCCAGCGTCCCCGCCCTGGGACAGGGGAAGGGTGACACCATATATTTT
clone size: once; V gene: TRBV6-5; J gene: TRBJ2-1; D gene: TRBD1; CDR3 length: 15; CDR3 protein: CASSAGQGRNNEQFF; CDR3 DNA: TGTGCCAGCAGCGCGGGACAGGGGAGGAACAATGAGCAGTTCTTC
clone size: -; V gene: TRBV29-1; J gene: TRBJ2-1; D gene: -; CDR3 length: 15; CDR3 protein: CSVEGLRSSYNEQFF; CDR3 DNA: TGCAGCGTTGAAGGTCTGAGGAGCTCCTACAATGAGCAGTTCTTC
clone size: -; V gene: TRBV27; J gene: TRBJ2-7; D gene: TRBD2; CDR3 length: 15; CDR3 protein: CASSHTSGRAGEQYF; CDR3 DNA: TGTGCCAGCAGTCATACTAGCGGGAGGGCCGGTGAGCAGTACTTC
clone size: -; V gene: TRBV9; J gene: TRBJ2-7; D gene: -; CDR3 length: 15; CDR3 protein: CASSVGPGSLYEQYF; CDR3 DNA: TGTGCCAGCAGCGTAGGACCAGGGTCTCTGTACGAGCAGTACTTC
clone size: -; V gene: TRBV6-5; J gene: TRBJ2-5; D gene: -; CDR3 length: 12; CDR3 protein: CASSTLQETQYF; CDR3 DNA: TGTGCCAGTAGCACACTGCAAGAGACCCAGTACTTC
clone size: -; V gene: TRBV18; J gene: TRBJ1-2; D gene: TRBD1; CDR3 length: 14; CDR3 protein: CASSPTGADYGYTF; CDR3 DNA: TGTGCCAGCTCTCCTACAGGGGCCGACTATGGCTACACCTTC
clone size: -; V gene: TRBV4-2; J gene: TRBJ1-5; D gene: -; CDR3 length: 15; CDR3 protein: CASSQETGVGEPQHF; CDR3 DNA: TGTGCCAGCAGCCAGGAAACGGGGGTGGGGGAGCCCCAGCATTTT
clone size: -; V gene: TRBV5-1; J gene: TRBJ2-5; D gene: TRBD2; CDR3 length: 16; CDR3 protein: CASSLRTSGGDETQYF; CDR3 DNA: TGCGCCAGCAGCCTCCGGACTAGCGGGGGGGATGAGACCCAGTACTTC
clone size: once; V gene: TRBV4-1; J gene: TRBJ2-5; D gene: -; CDR3 length: 14; CDR3 protein: CASSQGGKQETQYF; CDR3 DNA: TGCGCCAGCAGCCAAGGAGGGAAGCAAGAGACCCAGTACTTC
clone size: -; V gene: TRBV7-2; J gene: TRBJ1-2; D gene: -; CDR3 length: 15; CDR3 protein: CASSLGSGYYGGYTF; CDR3 DNA: TGTGCCAGCAGCTTAGGGTCCGGGTACTATGGTGGCTACACCTTC
clone size: once; V gene: TRBV25-1; J gene: TRBJ1-1; D gene: TRBD1; CDR3 length: 16; CDR3 protein: CASSASQGALNTEAFF; CDR3 DNA: TGTGCCAGCAGTGCATCTCAGGGGGCACTGAACACTGAAGCTTTCTTT
clone size: -; V gene: TRBV10-3; J gene: TRBJ2-7; D gene: TRBD2; CDR3 length: 15; CDR3 protein: CAISAGTSGSYEQYF; CDR3 DNA: TGTGCCATCAGTGCCGGGACTAGCGGCTCCTACGAGCAGTACTTC
clone size: -; V gene: TRBV5-1; J gene: TRBJ1-2; D gene: -; CDR3 length: 13; CDR3 protein: CASSYSGGAGYTF; CDR3 DNA: TGCGCCAGCAGTTACTCAGGAGGGGCGGGCTACACCTTC
clone size: -; V gene: TRBV27; J gene: TRBJ2-7; D gene: -; CDR3 length: 12; CDR3 protein: CASKTGWYEQYF; CDR3 DNA: TGTGCCAGCAAAACGGGTTGGTACGAGCAGTACTTC
clone size: -; V gene: TRBV12-5; J gene: TRBJ1-2; D gene: TRBD1; CDR3 length: 16; CDR3 protein: CASGRYGAGGGYGYTF; CDR3 DNA: TGTGCTAGTGGCCGATACGGAGCAGGGGGCGGGTATGGCTACACCTTC
clone size: -; V gene: TRBV15; J gene: TRBJ1-5; D gene: -; CDR3 length: 17; CDR3 protein: CATSRDRGVGGNQPQHF; CDR3 DNA: TGTGCCACCAGCAGAGATCGGGGGGTTGGAGGCAATCAGCCCCAGCATTTT
clone size: -; V gene: TRBV28; J gene: TRBJ1-1; D gene: -; CDR3 length: 15; CDR3 protein: CASSLWTGGNTEAFF; CDR3 DNA: TGTGCCAGCAGTTTATGGACAGGAGGGAACACTGAAGCTTTCTTT
clone size: once; V gene: TRBV5-6; J gene: TRBJ2-1; D gene: -; CDR3 length: 16; CDR3 protein: CASSLPQTSSYNEQFF; CDR3 DNA: TGTGCCAGCAGCCTTCCCCAGACTAGCTCCTACAATGAGCAGTTCTTC
clone size: -; V gene: TRBV9; J gene: TRBJ2-7; D gene: -; CDR3 length: 13; CDR3 protein: CASSVGTAYEQYF; CDR3 DNA: TGTGCCAGCAGCGTAGGCACAGCCTACGAGCAGTACTTC
clone size: -; V gene: TRBV9; J gene: TRBJ2-2; D gene: -; CDR3 length: 14; CDR3 protein: CASRAGDTTGELFF; CDR3 DNA: TGTGCCAGCAGGGCAGGGGACACGACCGGGGAGCTGTTTTTT
clone size: -; V gene: TRBV4-1; J gene: TRBJ2-7; D gene: TRBD1; CDR3 length: 15; CDR3 protein: CASSRIRQGSYEQYF; CDR3 DNA: TGCGCCAGCAGCCGCATTAGACAGGGCTCCTACGAGCAGTACTTC
clone size: once; V gene: TRBV2; J gene: TRBJ1-5; D gene: -; CDR3 length: 16; CDR3 protein: CASSPHRGGGNQPQHF; CDR3 DNA: TGTGCCAGCAGTCCCCATCGTGGGGGGGGCAATCAGCCCCAGCATTTT
clone size: once; V gene: TRBV11-3; J gene: TRBJ2-7; D gene: TRBD1; CDR3 length: 16; CDR3 protein: CASSLDVGTGGYEQYF; CDR3 DNA: TGTGCCAGCAGCTTAGATGTGGGGACAGGGGGCTACGAGCAGTACTTC
clone size: -; V gene: TRBV2; J gene: TRBJ2-1; D gene: -; CDR3 length: 13; CDR3 protein: CASSPRQDNEQFF; CDR3 DNA: TGTGCCAGCAGTCCCCGGCAGGACAATGAGCAGTTCTTC
clone size: -; V gene: TRBV10-3; J gene: TRBJ2-1; D gene: -; CDR3 length: 16; CDR3 protein: CAISFKGDRPDNEQFF; CDR3 DNA: TGTGCCATCAGTTTCAAGGGGGACCGTCCCGACAATGAGCAGTTCTTC
clone size: -; V gene: TRBV28; J gene: TRBJ2-2; D gene: TRBD1; CDR3 length: 14; CDR3 protein: CASTLGQGRLELFF; CDR3 DNA: TGTGCCAGCACCCTGGGACAGGGGCGTTTAGAGCTGTTTTTT
clone size: medium-sized; V gene: TRBV4-1; J gene: TRBJ1-1; D gene: -; CDR3 length: 14; CDR3 protein: CASSYGQLNTEAFF; CDR3 DNA: TGCGCCAGCAGCTACGGACAATTGAACACTGAAGCTTTCTTT
clone size: -; V gene: TRBV19; J gene: TRBJ1-5; D gene: TRBD1; CDR3 length: 13; CDR3 protein: CASTGGLGQPQHF; CDR3 DNA: TGTGCCAGCACAGGGGGTTTAGGGCAGCCCCAGCATTTT
clone size: -; V gene: TRBV11-2; J gene: TRBJ2-3; D gene: -; CDR3 length: 17; CDR3 protein: CASSLSLLSSGTDTQYF; CDR3 DNA: TGTGCCAGCAGCTTATCCCTATTATCTAGCGGCACAGATACGCAGTATTTT
clone size: -; V gene: TRBV9; J gene: TRBJ2-1; D gene: -; CDR3 length: 12; CDR3 protein: CASSVGYNEQFF; CDR3 DNA: TGTGCCAGCAGCGTCGGGTACAATGAGCAGTTCTTC
clone size: -; V gene: TRBV7-2; J gene: TRBJ2-3; D gene: TRBD2; CDR3 length: 15; CDR3 protein: CASSLLAELTDTQYF; CDR3 DNA: TGTGCCAGCAGCTTACTAGCGGAGTTAACAGATACGCAGTATTTT
clone size: -; V gene: TRBV7-3; J gene: TRBJ2-7; D gene: TRBD1; CDR3 length: 15; CDR3 protein: CASSPRDRGFDEQYF; CDR3 DNA: TGTGCCAGCAGCCCCCGGGACAGGGGCTTTGACGAGCAGTACTTC
clone size: -; V gene: TRBV23-1; J gene: TRBJ2-5; D gene: -; CDR3 length: 18; CDR3 protein: CASSQSSHLLTHSETQYF; CDR3 DNA: TGCGCCAGCAGTCAATCATCTCACCTCCTCACACATTCAGAGACCCAGTACTTC